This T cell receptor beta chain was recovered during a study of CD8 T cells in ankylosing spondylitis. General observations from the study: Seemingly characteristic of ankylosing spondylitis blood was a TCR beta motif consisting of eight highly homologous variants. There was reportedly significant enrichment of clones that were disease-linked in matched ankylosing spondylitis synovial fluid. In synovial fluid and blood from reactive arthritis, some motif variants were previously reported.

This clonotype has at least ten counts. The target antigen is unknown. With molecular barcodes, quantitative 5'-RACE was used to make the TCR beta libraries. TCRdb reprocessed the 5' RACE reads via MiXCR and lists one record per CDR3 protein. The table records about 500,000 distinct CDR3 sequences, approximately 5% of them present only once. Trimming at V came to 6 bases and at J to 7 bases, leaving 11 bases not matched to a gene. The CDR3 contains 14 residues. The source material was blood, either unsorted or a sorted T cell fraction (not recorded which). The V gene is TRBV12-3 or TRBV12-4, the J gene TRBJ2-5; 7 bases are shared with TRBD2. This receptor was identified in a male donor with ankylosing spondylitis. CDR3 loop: CASSLPGLPRTQYF. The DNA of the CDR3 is TGTGCCAGCAGCCTACCGGGACTACCGAGGACCCAGTACTTC.